Presented here are 3 T cell receptor beta chains from one specimen sequenced in a study of OX40 agonist ivuxolimab in advanced cancers. Using immunoSEQ multiplex PCR, the repertoire was profiled, and TCRdb retains in-frame clones only, with some absent. The repertoire holds about 68,000 clones, with approximately 81% as singletons. The specimen comprised CD4+ or CD8+ T cells sorted from blood, sampled in a trial of the OX40 agonist ivuxolimab. The source is an adult with an advanced solid tumor such as melanoma, head and neck, liver or kidney cancer.

This rearrangement joins TRBV18 to TRBJ2-5; D is undetermined. The CDR3 runs 14 residues. Germline CDR1 reads KGHSH; CDR2 reads LQKENI. V lost 1 base, J lost 0 bases, and 6 bases lay in between. The CDR3 DNA reads as TGTGCCAGCTCACCACAGTCTAACCAAGAGACCCAGTACTTC. Protein: CASSPQSNQETQYF. The whole variable domain, remainder taken from reference TRBV18 and TRBJ2-5, is NAGVMQNPRHLVRRRGQEARLRCSPMKGHSHVYWYRQLPEEGLKFMVYLQKENIIDESGMPKERFSAEFPKEGPSILRIQQVVRGDSAAYFCASSPQSNQETQYFGPGTRLLVL.

This rearrangement joins TRBV19 to TRBJ1-6; D possibly corresponds to TRBD1 (5 bases). CDR3 length: 17 amino acids. Germline values: CDR1 LNHDA, CDR2 SQIVND (reference sequence). Trimming stripped 1 base from V and 1 base from J, with 11 bases between. The CDR3 here is CASSIAGGGSYNSPLHF. CDR3 nucleotides: TGTGCCAGTAGTATAGCGGGCGGGGGATCCTATAATTCACCCCTCCACTTT.

A few counts support this clone. The V call is TRBV7-2, the J call TRBJ1-5; D remains unclear. Trimming took off 1 base at V and 6 bases at J, with 7 bases between the two ends. Germline-derived CDR1 and CDR2 are SGHTA and FQGNSA. The CDR3 is 13 residues long. The CDR3 here is CASSLEMLQPQHF. In DNA, the CDR3 is TGTGCCAGCAGCTTAGAGATGCTTCAGCCCCAGCATTTT.